These 20 T cell receptor beta chains were sequenced from one sample in a study of blood T cell repertoires in COVID-19. TCRdb's copy holds only in-frame clones and misses some; the assay was immunoSEQ multiplex PCR. This repertoire shows about 480,000 clones, over 75% found once; its top ten account for less than 2%. The sample consisted of PBMCs or T cells enriched from blood (not recorded which). These receptors came from a woman between 40 and 55 years old who had recovered from COVID-19.

The chain joins TRBV15 to TRBJ1-3, with no clear D. Germline CDR1 LNHNV, CDR2 YYDKDF (reference sequence). V shed 0 bases and J shed 7 bases, with 4 bases lying between them. CDR3 length equals 12 residues. The CDR3 DNA reads as TGTGCCACCAGCAGAGATGGCAACACCATATATTTT. Encoded protein: CATSRDGNTIYF.

This sequence joins TRBV27 and TRBJ1-3, with a tentative D call TRBD1 (5 bases). The CDR3 consists of 15 residues. Per germline, CDR1 MNHEY and CDR2 SMNVEV (reference sequence). Deletions cut 4 bases from V and 0 bases from J, with 10 bases between. The CDR3 reads CASSSLGLSGNTIYF. Written as DNA, the CDR3 is TGTGCCAGCAGTTCACTGGGACTCTCTGGAAACACCATATATTTT.

Regarding this clone: The sample contains more than one DNA sequence encoding this CDR3. The chain is built from TRBV6-2 or TRBV6-3 and TRBJ1-1; the match to TRBD1 covers 9 bases. V was pared by 6 bases and J by 4 bases, with 3 bases of the junction left unmatched. This CDR3 contains 13 residues. Germline assignment: CDR1 MNHEY and CDR2 SVGEGT. The CDR3 region is CASSSTGGTEAFF. CDR3 bases: TGTGCCAGCAGCTCGACAGGGGGCACTGAAGCTTTCTTT.

V gene TRBV6-5 combines with J gene TRBJ1-2; the D is unclear. With 0 bases removed from V and 1 base from J, the gap between germline ends came to 9 bases. The CDR3 is 15 residues long. CDR1 and CDR2 from the germline V gene are MNHEY and SVGAGI. In DNA form, the CDR3 reads TGTGCCAGCAGTTACTCGAAGTCGGGTAACTATGGCTACACCTTC. As protein: CASSYSKSGNYGYTF.

The chain combines TRBV5-1 with TRBJ1-6; 8 bases are shared with TRBD1. The trim removed 3 bases at V and 4 bases at J, leaving 9 bases unmatched. Germline V gene lookup returns CDR1 SGHRS and CDR2 YFSETQ. This CDR3 is built from 17 residues. In DNA, the CDR3 is TGCGCCAGCAGCTCCGACAGGGGCGATATGTATAATTCACCCCTCCACTTT. It codes for CASSSDRGDMYNSPLHF. Full variable domain (missing parts from reference TRBV5-1 and TRBJ1-6): KAGVTQTPRYLIKTRGQQVTLSCSPISGHRSVSWYQQTPGQGLQFLFEYFSETQRNKGNFPGRFSGRQFSNSRSEMNVSTLELGDSALYLCASSSDRGDMYNSPLHFGNGTRLTVT.

The genes are TRBV7-9 and TRBJ2-3; D possibly corresponds to TRBD1 (6 bases). Trimming stripped 4 bases from V and 2 bases from J, with 13 bases between. The CDR3 has 15 amino acids. CDR1 SEHNR and CDR2 FQNEAQ come from the germline V gene (reference sequence). CDR3 sequence: CASSSSGAHTDTQYF. The CDR3 DNA is TGTGCCAGCAGCTCCTCAGGGGCGCACACAGATACGCAGTATTTT.

The rearrangement joins TRBV3-1 (or the pseudogene TRBV3-2) to TRBJ1-3; D gene uncertain. V was trimmed by 6 bases and J by 1 base, leaving 4 bases between them. This CDR3 comprises 12 residues. The germline gives CDR1 LGHDT, CDR2 YNNKEL (reference sequence). The CDR3 loop is CASSQSGNTIYF. The CDR3 nucleotides are TGTGCCAGCAGTCAGTCTGGAAACACCATATATTTT.

The V and J genes are TRBV7-2 and TRBJ2-2; 7 bases are shared with TRBD2. CDR3 length: 15 amino acids. The V segment lost 1 base and the J segment 7 bases; nucleotides outside the gene matches: 6. CDR1 SGHTA and CDR2 FQGNSA come from the germline V gene. This chain's CDR3 is CASSLEGGLVGELFF. The CDR3 DNA is TGTGCCAGCAGCTTAGAGGGAGGGCTGGTCGGGGAGCTGTTTTTT.

This clone was seen once. This chain links TRBV2 with TRBJ1-4, with D tentatively TRBD1 (5 bases). The CDR3 has 14 residues. CDR1 SNHLY and CDR2 FYNNEI come from the germline V gene. The V end was cut by 3 bases, the J end by 8 bases, with 13 bases between. CDR3 nucleotides: TGTGCCAGCAGTGACGGCAGGGTACGCGAAAAACTGTTTTTT. Its protein product is CASSDGRVREKLFF.

This clone was seen a handful of times. The rearrangement joins TRBV29-1 to TRBJ2-7, with D perhaps TRBD2 (5 bases). The CDR3 is made up of 14 amino acids. Germline-derived CDR1 and CDR2 are SQVTM and ANQGSEA. V was trimmed by 2 bases and J by 2 bases, leaving 13 bases between them. This CDR3 reads CSVELTRYPYEQYF. Written as DNA, the CDR3 is TGCAGCGTTGAACTCACTAGATATCCCTACGAGCAGTACTTC.

This clone was seen once. The chain couples TRBV12-3 or TRBV12-4 to TRBJ1-1, with D possibly matching TRBD1 (6 bases). There are 13 residues in the CDR3. The V gene lost 6 bases and the J gene lost 5 bases, with 13 bases spanning the gap. CDR3: CASRGQRGTEAFF. Here the CDR3 DNA reads TGTGCCAGCAGAGGACAGCGGGGTACTGAAGCTTTCTTT.

CDR3 sequence: CASSEGLYGYTF. CDR3 DNA sequence: TGTGCCAGCAGTGAGGGCCTCTATGGCTACACCTTC. The gene calls are TRBV2 and TRBJ1-2, with D unclear. The CDR3 consists of 12 residues. V gave up 3 bases and J gave up 4 bases, with 6 bases separating them. The germline V gene encodes CDR1 SNHLY and CDR2 FYNNEI. Combining the CDR3 with reference TRBV2 and TRBJ1-2 gives the whole variable domain EPEVTQTPSHQVTQMGQEVILRCVPISNHLYFYWYRQILGQKVEFLVSFYNNEISEKSEIFDDQFSVERPDGSNFTLKIRSTKLEDSAMYFCASSEGLYGYTFGSGTRLTVV.

The genes are TRBV7-2 and TRBJ2-1; TRBD2 matches 8 bases. The CDR3 loop spans 19 amino acids. V shed 5 bases and J 1 base; nucleotides not matched to a gene: 16. CDR1 is SGHTA, CDR2 FQGNSA, per germline. The CDR3 region is CASSPKWGLGGSSYNEQFF. In nucleotides, the CDR3 is TGTGCCAGCAGCCCAAAGTGGGGACTAGGGGGGTCGTCCTACAATGAGCAGTTCTTC.

The rearrangement uses TRBV3-1 (or the pseudogene TRBV3-2) and TRBJ1-2, with a weak D call TRBD1 (6 bases). The ends were cut back, 0 bases at V and 5 bases at J, with 13 bases in the middle. The CDR3 extends over 15 amino acids. The germline CDR1 and CDR2 sequences are LGHDT and YNNKEL (reference sequence). CDR3 loop: CASSQDPGGGYGYTF. The CDR3 coding sequence is TGTGCCAGCAGCCAAGACCCGGGAGGGGGGTATGGCTACACCTTC.

The rearrangement links TRBV7-6 to TRBJ1-1; 7 bases agree with TRBD1. With V trimmed by 5 bases and J by 4 bases, 4 bases remained unmatched. Germline lookup yields CDR1 SGHVS and CDR2 FNYEAQ. The CDR3 contains 13 residues. The CDR3 protein is CASSPGTATEAFF. CDR3 DNA: TGTGCCAGCAGCCCAGGGACAGCCACTGAAGCTTTCTTT.

The V call is TRBV4-2, the J call TRBJ1-2; D remains ambiguous. The V end was cut by 3 bases, the J end by 8 bases, with 19 bases between. Germline V gene lookup returns CDR1 LGHNA and CDR2 YNFKEQ. CDR3 length equals 15 residues. The CDR3 reads CASSHPYRGFGGYTF. CDR3 coding DNA: TGTGCCAGCAGCCACCCTTACAGAGGGTTCGGCGGCTACACCTTC.

CDR3 bases: TGCGCCAGCAGCTTATACGAGTTGCGAGCTTTCTTT. Translation gives CASSLYELRAFF. The chain is built from TRBV5-1 and TRBJ1-1; D uncertain. The ends were cut back, 2 bases at V and 10 bases at J, with 12 bases in the middle. This CDR3 is built from 12 residues. Germline loops: CDR1 SGHRS, CDR2 YFSETQ.

The chain has TRBV5-1 and TRBJ2-2; tentative D call: TRBD2 (5 bases). This CDR3 has 15 amino acids. V was shortened by 0 bases and J by 6 bases, with 12 bases between the two germline ends. CDR1 is SGHRS, CDR2 YFSETQ, per germline. CDR3 sequence: CASSLGGVRSGELFF. CDR3 in DNA: TGCGCCAGCAGCTTGGGGGGAGTCCGGTCCGGGGAGCTGTTTTTT.

The chain's CDR3 is CSVEDVDRSSSGNTIYF. The DNA of the CDR3 is TGCAGCGTTGAAGATGTCGACAGGTCGAGCTCTGGAAACACCATATATTTT. The J gene is TRBJ1-3, the V gene TRBV29-1, with D tentatively TRBD1 (6 bases). Trimming pared 0 bases from V and 0 bases from J, leaving 15 bases between. Germline V lookup: CDR1 SQVTM, CDR2 ANQGSEA. CDR3 size: 17 residues. Combining the CDR3 with reference TRBV29-1 and TRBJ1-3 gives the whole variable domain SAVISQKPSRDICQRGTSLTIQCQVDSQVTMMFWYRQQPGQSLTLIATANQGSEATYESGFVIDKFPISRPNLTFSTLTVSNMSPEDSSIYLCSVEDVDRSSSGNTIYFGEGSWLTVV.

The chain carries TRBV9 and TRBJ2-1, with TRBD2 matching 7 bases. V lost 0 bases, J lost 9 bases, and 9 bases stayed unmatched. Germline lookup yields CDR1 SGDLS and CDR2 YYNGEE. The CDR3 runs 15 residues. CDR3 nucleotides: TGTGCCAGCAGCGTAGGAGCGGGGTCGTTGGGTGAGCAGTTCTTC. Translated, it gives CASSVGAGSLGEQFF.